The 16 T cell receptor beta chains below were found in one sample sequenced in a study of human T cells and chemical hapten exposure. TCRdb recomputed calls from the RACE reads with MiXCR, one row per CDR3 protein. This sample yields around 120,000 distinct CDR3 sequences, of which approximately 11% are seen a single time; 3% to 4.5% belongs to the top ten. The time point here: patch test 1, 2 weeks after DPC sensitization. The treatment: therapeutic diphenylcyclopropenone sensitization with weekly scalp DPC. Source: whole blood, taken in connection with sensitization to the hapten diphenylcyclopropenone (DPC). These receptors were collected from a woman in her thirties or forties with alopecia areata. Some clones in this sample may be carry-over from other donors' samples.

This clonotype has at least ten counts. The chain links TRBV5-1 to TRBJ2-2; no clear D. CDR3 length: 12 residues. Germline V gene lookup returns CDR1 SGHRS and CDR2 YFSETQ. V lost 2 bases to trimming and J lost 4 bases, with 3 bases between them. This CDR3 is CASSFGTGELFF. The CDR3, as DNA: TGCGCCAGCAGCTTCGGCACCGGGGAGCTGTTTTTT.

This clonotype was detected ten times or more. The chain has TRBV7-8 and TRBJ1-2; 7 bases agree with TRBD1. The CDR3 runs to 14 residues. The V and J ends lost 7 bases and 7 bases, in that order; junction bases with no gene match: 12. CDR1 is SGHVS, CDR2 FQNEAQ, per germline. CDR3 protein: CASTLGRGGSGYTF. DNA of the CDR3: TGTGCCAGCACCCTAGGCAGGGGGGGATCTGGCTACACCTTC.

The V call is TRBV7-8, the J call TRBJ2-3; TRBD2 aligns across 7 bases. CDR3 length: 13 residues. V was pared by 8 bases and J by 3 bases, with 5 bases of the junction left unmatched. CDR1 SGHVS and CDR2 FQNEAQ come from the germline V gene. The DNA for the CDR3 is TGTGCCAGCCGACTAGCCGCGACAGATACGCAGTATTTT. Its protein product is CASRLAATDTQYF.

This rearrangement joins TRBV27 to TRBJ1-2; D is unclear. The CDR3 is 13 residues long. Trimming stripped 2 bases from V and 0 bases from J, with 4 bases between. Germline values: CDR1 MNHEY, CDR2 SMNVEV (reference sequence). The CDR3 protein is CASSLQSNYGYTF. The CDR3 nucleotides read TGTGCCAGCAGTTTACAGTCTAACTATGGCTACACCTTC.

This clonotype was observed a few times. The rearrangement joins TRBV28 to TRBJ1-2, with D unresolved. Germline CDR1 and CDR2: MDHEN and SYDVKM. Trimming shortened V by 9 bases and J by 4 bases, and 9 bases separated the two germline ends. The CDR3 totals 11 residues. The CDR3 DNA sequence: TGTGCCAGTCAACTGCGCTATGGCTACACCTTC. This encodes CASQLRYGYTF.

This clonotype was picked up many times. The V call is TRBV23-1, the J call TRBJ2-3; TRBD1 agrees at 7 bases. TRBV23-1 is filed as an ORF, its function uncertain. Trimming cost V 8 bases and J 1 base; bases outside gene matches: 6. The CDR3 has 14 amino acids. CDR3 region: CASARGRRTDTQYF. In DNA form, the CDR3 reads TGCGCCAGCGCGAGGGGGCGCCGCACAGATACGCAGTATTTT.

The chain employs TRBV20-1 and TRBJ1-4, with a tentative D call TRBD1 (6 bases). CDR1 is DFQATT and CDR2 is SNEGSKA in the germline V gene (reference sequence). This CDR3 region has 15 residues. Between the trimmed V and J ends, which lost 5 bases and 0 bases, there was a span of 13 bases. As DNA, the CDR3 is TGCAGTGCTCCATGGGGGGCTGCAACTAATGAAAAACTGTTTTTT. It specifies CSAPWGAATNEKLFF.

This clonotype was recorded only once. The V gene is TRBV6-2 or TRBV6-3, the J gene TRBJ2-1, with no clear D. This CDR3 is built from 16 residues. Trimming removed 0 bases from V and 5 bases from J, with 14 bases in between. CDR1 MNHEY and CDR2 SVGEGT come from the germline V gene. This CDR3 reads CASSYSQTLYNNEQFF. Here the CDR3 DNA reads TGTGCCAGCAGTTACTCCCAAACTTTGTACAACAATGAGCAGTTCTTC.

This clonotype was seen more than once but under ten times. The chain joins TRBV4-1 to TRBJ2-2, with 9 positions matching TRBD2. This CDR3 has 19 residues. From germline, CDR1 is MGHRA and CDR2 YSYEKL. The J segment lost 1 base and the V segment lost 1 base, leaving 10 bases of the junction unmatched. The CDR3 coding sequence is TGCGCCAGCAGCCAAGCGTGGGCTAGCGGGGCCAAGAACACCGGGGAGCTGTTTTTT. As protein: CASSQAWASGAKNTGELFF.

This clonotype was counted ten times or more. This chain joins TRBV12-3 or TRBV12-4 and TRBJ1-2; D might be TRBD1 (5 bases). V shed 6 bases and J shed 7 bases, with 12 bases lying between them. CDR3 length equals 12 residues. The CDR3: CASSRQTSGYTF. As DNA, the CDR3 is TGTGCCAGCAGCCGACAGACCTCTGGCTACACCTTC.

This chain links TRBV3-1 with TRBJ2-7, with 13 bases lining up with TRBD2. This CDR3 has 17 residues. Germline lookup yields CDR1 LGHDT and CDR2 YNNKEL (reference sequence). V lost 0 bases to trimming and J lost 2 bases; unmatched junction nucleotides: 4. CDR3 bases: TGTGCCAGCAGCCAAGATCTCGGGACTAGCGGGACCTACGAGCAGTACTTC. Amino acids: CASSQDLGTSGTYEQYF.

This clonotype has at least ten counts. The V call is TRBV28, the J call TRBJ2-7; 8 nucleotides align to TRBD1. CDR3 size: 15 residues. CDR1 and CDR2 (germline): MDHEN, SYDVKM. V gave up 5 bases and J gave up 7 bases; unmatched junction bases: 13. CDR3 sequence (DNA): TGTGCCAGCAGTCCTGGGGACAGGCCCTCGGGGGAGCAGTACTTC. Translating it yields CASSPGDRPSGEQYF.

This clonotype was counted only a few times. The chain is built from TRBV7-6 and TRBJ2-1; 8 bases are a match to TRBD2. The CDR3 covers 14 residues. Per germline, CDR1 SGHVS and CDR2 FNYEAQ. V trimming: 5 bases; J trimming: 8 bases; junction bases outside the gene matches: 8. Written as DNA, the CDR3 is TGTGCCAGCAGCCCCGGACTAGCCACGGATGAGCAGTTCTTC. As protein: CASSPGLATDEQFF. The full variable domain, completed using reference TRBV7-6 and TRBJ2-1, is GAGVSQSPRYKVTKRGQDVALRCDPISGHVSLYWYRQALGQGPEFLTYFNYEAQQDKSGLPNDRFSAERPEGSISTLTIQRTEQRDSAMYRCASSPGLATDEQFFGPGTRLTVL.

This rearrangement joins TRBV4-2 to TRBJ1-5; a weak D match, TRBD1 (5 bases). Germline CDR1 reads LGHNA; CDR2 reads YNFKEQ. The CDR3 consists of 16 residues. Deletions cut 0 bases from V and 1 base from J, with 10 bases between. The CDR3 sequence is CASSQEGDRSNQPQHF. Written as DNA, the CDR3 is TGTGCCAGCAGCCAAGAGGGGGACCGGAGCAATCAGCCCCAGCATTTT.

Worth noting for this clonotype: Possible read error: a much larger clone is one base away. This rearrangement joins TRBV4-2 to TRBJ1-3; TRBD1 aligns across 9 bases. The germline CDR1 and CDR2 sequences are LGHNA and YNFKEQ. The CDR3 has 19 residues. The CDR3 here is CDSSPFPGQGSGKRNTIYF. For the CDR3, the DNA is TGTGACAGCAGCCCCTTCCCGGGACAGGGTTCGGGTAAGAGGAACACCATATATTTT.

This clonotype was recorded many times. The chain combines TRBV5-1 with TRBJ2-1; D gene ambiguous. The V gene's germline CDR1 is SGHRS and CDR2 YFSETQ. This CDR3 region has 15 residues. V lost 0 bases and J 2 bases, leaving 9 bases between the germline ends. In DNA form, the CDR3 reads TGCGCCAGCAGCTTGGGGAATCTTCCCTACAATGAGCAGTTCTTC. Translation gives CASSLGNLPYNEQFF. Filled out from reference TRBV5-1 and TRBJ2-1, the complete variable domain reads KAGVTQTPRYLIKTRGQQVTLSCSPISGHRSVSWYQQTPGQGLQFLFEYFSETQRNKGNFPGRFSGRQFSNSRSEMNVSTLELGDSALYLCASSLGNLPYNEQFFGPGTRLTVL.